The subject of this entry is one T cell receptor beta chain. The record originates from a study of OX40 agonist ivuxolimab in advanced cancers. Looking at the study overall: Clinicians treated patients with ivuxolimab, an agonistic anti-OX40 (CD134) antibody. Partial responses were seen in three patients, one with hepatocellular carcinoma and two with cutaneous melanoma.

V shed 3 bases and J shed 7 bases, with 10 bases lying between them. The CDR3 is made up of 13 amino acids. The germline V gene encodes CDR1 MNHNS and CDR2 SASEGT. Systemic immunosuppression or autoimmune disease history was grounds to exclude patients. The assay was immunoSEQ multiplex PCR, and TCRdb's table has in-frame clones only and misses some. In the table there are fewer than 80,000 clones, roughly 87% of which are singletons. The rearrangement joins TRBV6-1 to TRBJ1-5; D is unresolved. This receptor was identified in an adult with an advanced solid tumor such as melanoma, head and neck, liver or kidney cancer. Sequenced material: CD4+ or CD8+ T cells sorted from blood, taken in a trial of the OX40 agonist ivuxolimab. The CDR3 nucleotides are TGTGCCAGCAGTGATAGAACGAAACAGCCCCAGCATTTT. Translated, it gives CASSDRTKQPQHF.